The 2 T cell receptor beta chains below were found in one sample sequenced in a study of T-cell reconstitution after alpha-beta-depleted transplantation in children listed by TCRdb under 2016. The sample's treatment or condition label is to be understood as: allogeneic hematopoietic cell transplantation with graft depleted of TCRalphabeta T cells and CD19 B cells. Receptor amplification or capture employed PCR. For sequencing, an Illumina HiSeq 2500 was employed. TCR library preparation used molecular barcoding, with unique molecular identifiers applied to normalize quantification of the TCRbeta repertoire. TCRdb redid the processing of the public reads, applying fastp at Q25 and MiXCR, and retained in-frame beta chains. Rows with a matching CDR3 protein are joined into one entry that keeps the most common DNA and genes. Recorded for this sample are about 110,000 distinct CDR3 sequences; 6.4% of them occurred a single time. 20% to 25% of the sample is held by the ten biggest clonotypes.

The sequencing here drew on PBMCs, mostly from graft donor cells, taken 360 days after TCRalphabeta/CD19-depleted stem cell transplant. These receptor sequences come from a male patient aged 2 to 9 who had a stem cell transplant for acute lymphoblastic leukemia, so the T cells may come from the graft donor.

In this sample, this clonotype turned up a few times. The V call is TRBV18, the J call TRBJ1-6, with D maybe TRBD1 (6 bases). Per the germline V gene, CDR1 is KGHSH and CDR2 is LQKENI. V lost 5 bases and J lost 0, with 11 bases in between. This CDR3 comprises 16 residues. CDR3 DNA: TGTGCCAGCTCATTAACAGGGAGCTCCTATAATTCACCCCTCCACTTT. As protein: CASSLTGSSYNSPLHF. The variable domain in full, completed from reference TRBV18 and TRBJ1-6, reads NAGVMQNPRHLVRRRGQEARLRCSPMKGHSHVYWYRQLPEEGLKFMVYLQKENIIDESGMPKERFSAEFPKEGPSILRIQQVVRGDSAAYFCASSLTGSSYNSPLHFGNGTRLTVT.

A few counts support this clonotype. The J gene is TRBJ2-7, the V gene TRBV7-8, with 7 positions matching TRBD1. The ends lost 0 bases at V and 3 bases at J; junction bases unmatched: 11. CDR3 length: 17 residues. Germline assignment: CDR1 SGHVS and CDR2 FQNEAQ. CDR3 bases: TGTGCCAGCAGCTTAGCGGGACAGTCATTTTCTTACTACGAGCAGTACTTC. Residues: CASSLAGQSFSYYEQYF.